This T cell receptor (beta chain) is drawn from a study of vaccination and CD4 T cells after COVID-19. Study-level background: Overlapping spike peptides of SARS-CoV-2, HCoV-NL63, HCoV-OC43 and HCoV-229E were used, and cells were stimulated with them.

Turning to this clonotype: The antigen is unknown.

Cultured CD4+ T cell DNA underwent sequencing with the Oncomine TCR Beta short-read assay. Genomic DNA from cultured CD4+ T cells was extracted. Using its own MiXCR run on the PCR reads, TCRdb lists one record per CDR3 protein. Of 10,000 to 15,000 distinct CDR3 sequences in the sample, 45% were seen once. This CDR3 comprises 14 residues. CDR1 and CDR2 (germline): LNHNV, YYDKDF (reference sequence). The V and J ends lost 3 bases and 1 base respectively, with 9 bases between them. Treatment in this sample: approximately 9-day PBMC culture with coronavirus spike peptide pools or control peptides (ViraFEST assay). Peptide pools at 8.5 to 10 ug/ml stimulated roughly 1.9 million PBMCs per well with 9.5 to 10 IU/ml IL-2.

Sample: cultured CD4+ T cells from blood, taken after SARS-CoV-2 vaccination. This receptor was taken from a human donor with COVID-19. This chain uses TRBV15 with TRBJ1-1, with TRBD1 as a possible D gene (6 bases). The CDR3 sequence is CATSSQGQNTEAFF. In nucleotides, the CDR3 is TGTGCCACCAGCAGTCAGGGGCAGAACACTGAAGCTTTCTTT.